Included here is one T cell receptor beta chain sequence, with context. CDR3 length: 14 residues. Germline lookup yields CDR1 MGHRA and CDR2 YSYEKL. V lost 4 bases and J lost 3, with 12 bases in between. The sample belongs to a study of blood T cell repertoires in COVID-19. The protocol was immunoSEQ multiplex PCR, while the TCRdb copy is restricted to in-frame clones and leaves out a portion. The repertoire holds about 300,000 clones, roughly 85% seen once, with 10% to 15% in the top ten. The TCR comes from a human donor in a cohort sampled during active COVID-19. The chain joins TRBV4-1 to TRBJ2-5; D is ambiguous. The specimen was peripheral blood. CDR3 sequence: CASSLAMLEETQYF. The CDR3 region has the DNA TGCGCCAGCAGCCTGGCCATGTTGGAAGAGACCCAGTACTTC.